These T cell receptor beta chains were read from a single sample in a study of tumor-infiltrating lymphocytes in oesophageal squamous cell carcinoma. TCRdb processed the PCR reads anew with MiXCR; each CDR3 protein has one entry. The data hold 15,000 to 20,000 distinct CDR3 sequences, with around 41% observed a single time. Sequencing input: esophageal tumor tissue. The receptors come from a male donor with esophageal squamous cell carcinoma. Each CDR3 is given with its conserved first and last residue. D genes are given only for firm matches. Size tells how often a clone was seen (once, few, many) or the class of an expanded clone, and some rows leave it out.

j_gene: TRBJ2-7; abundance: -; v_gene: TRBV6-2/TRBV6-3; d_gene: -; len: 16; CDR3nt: TGTGCCAGCAGTCGCTTGGTAGGGATCACCTACAATGAGCAGTACTTC; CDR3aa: CASSRLVGITYNEQYF
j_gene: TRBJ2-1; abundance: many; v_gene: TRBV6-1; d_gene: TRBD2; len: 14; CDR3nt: TGTGCCAGCACCCCAGCGGGAGGTCACAATGAGCAGTTCTTC; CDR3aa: CASTPAGGHNEQFF
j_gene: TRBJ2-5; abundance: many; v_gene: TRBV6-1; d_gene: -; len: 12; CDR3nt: TGTGCCAGCGGGTGGGATCAAGAGACCCAGTACTTC; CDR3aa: CASGWDQETQYF
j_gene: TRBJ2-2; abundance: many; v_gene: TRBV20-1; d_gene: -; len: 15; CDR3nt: TGCAGTGCTTTTCACCGGGACAAGAACACCGGGGAGCTGTTTTTT; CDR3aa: CSAFHRDKNTGELFF
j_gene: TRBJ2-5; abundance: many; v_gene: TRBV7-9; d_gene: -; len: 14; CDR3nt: TGTGCCAGCAGCCGGGGGTCCAATCAAGAGACCCAGTACTTC; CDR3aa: CASSRGSNQETQYF
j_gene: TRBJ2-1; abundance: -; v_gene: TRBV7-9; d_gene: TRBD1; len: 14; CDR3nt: TGTGCCAGCAGAGGGACAGGGGGACTCGATGAGCAGTTCTTC; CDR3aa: CASRGTGGLDEQFF
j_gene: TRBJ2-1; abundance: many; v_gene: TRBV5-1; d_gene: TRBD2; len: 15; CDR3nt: TGCGCCAGCAGCTTGGTCGCGGGGGGGCCAATTGAGCAGTTCTTC; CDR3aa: CASSLVAGGPIEQFF
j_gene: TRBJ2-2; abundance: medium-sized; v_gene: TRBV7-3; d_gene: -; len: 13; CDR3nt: TGTGCCAGCAGCCCTGTTGGCACCGGGGAGCTGTTTTTT; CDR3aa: CASSPVGTGELFF
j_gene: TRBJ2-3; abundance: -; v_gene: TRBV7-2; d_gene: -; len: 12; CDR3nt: TGTGCCAGCAGCTTGGGCACAGATACGCAGTATTTT; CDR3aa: CASSLGTDTQYF
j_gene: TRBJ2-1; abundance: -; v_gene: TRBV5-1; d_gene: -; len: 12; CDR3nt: TGCGCCAGCAGCTTGGAAGAGGCCGAGCAGTTCTTC; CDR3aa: CASSLEEAEQFF
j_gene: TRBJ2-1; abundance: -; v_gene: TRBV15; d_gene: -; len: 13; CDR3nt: TGTGCCACCAGCAGAGGCCCCCAAGAGACCCAGTTCTTC; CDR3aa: CATSRGPQETQFF
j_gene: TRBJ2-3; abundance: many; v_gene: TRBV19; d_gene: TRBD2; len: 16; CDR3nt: TGTGCCAGTAGTAAGAGACTAGCCCTAAGCACAGATACGCAGTATTTT; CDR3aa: CASSKRLALSTDTQYF
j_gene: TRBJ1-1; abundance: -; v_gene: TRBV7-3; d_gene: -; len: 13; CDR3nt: TGTGCCAGCAGCTTAACGGGGGACACTGAAGCTTTCTTT; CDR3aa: CASSLTGDTEAFF